This T cell receptor beta chain was profiled in a study of beta chain features in type 1 diabetes. Study-wide results and limits: Moderately but significantly shorter TCRB CDR3s were found in Type 1 diabetes patients in all four CD4+ subsets. Naive, central memory and regulatory TCRB repertoires appeared more similar among patients than healthy donors.

Only one heparinised blood draw was taken per donor, and its volume averaged around 110 mL. Germline values: CDR1 MNHEY, CDR2 SVGAGI. CDR3 size: 14 residues. V was pared by 4 bases and J by 2 bases, with 11 bases between. The entirety of the isolated RNA underwent reverse transcription, so expressed TCRB transcripts were sequenced. Mean read depth for stem cell-like memory T cell samples was about 1 million reads. Here immunoSEQ multiplex PCR was the method, and the copy in TCRdb shows in-frame clones only, minus some. The sample lists 50,000 or so clones; approximately 43% were seen once. As to this clone: No antigen is known for it.

This TCR was recovered from a man under 40 with type 1 diabetes. The sample comprised stem cell memory CD4+ T cells from blood. The chain couples TRBV6-5 to TRBJ1-2; tentative D call: TRBD1 (5 bases). The CDR3 sequence is CASSSADSNYGYTF. The CDR3 DNA reads TGTGCCAGCAGTTCGGCCGACAGCAACTATGGCTACACCTTC.